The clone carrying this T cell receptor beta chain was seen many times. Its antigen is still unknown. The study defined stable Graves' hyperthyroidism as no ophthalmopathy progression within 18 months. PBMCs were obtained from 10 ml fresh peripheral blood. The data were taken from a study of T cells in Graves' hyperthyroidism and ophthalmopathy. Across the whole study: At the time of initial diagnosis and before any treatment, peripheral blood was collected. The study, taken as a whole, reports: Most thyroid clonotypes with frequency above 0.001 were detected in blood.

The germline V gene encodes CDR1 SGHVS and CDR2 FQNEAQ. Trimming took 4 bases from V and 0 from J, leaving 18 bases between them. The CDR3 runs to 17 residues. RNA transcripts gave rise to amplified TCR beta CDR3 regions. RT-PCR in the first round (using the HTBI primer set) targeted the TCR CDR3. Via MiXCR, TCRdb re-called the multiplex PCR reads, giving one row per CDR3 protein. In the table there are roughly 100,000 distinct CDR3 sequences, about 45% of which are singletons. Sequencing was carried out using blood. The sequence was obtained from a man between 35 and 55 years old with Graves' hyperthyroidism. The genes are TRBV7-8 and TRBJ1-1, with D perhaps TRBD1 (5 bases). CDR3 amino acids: CASSSGGYLSLNTEAFF. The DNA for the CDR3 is TGTGCCAGCAGCTCCGGGGGTTACTTATCCCTGAACACTGAAGCTTTCTTT.